What follows are 9 T cell receptor beta chains derived from one specimen sequenced in a study of prognosis after radiotherapy for stage I lung cancer. Starting from genomic DNA, TCR beta CDR3 was amplified through two-round multiplex PCR. Gene-specific TRBV and TRBJ primers were used in PCR round one. TCRdb independently ran MiXCR on the multiplex PCR reads; one entry per CDR3 protein. In the table there are 25,000 to 30,000 distinct CDR3 sequences, roughly two fifths of which are singletons. This specimen consisted of PBMCs, obtained before or after stereotactic body radiation therapy (not recorded which). The receptors originated from a donor of 50 years or more with non-small cell lung cancer.

For this clonotype: A single base is all that separates this from a far larger clone, so a read error is likely. The chain joins TRBV6-2 or TRBV6-3 to TRBJ2-7, with a weak D call TRBD2 (5 bases). CDR1 MNHEY and CDR2 SVGEGT come from the germline V gene. This CDR3 is built from 12 residues. Trimming cost V 7 bases and J 7 bases, with 14 bases left between them. CDR3 coding DNA: TGTGCCAGCATGTCAGACTACTATGAGCAGTACTTC. It codes for CASMSDYYEQYF.

The V call is TRBV28, the J call TRBJ2-7; 7 bases are shared with TRBD1. V was clipped by 7 bases and J by 2 bases; unmatched bases: 11. Germline V gene lookup returns CDR1 MDHEN and CDR2 SYDVKM. This CDR3 has 15 amino acids. The CDR3 is CASNSRDRATYEQYF. The DNA of the CDR3 is TGTGCCAGCAATTCCCGAGACAGGGCCACCTACGAGCAGTACTTC. The variable domain in full, completed from reference TRBV28 and TRBJ2-7, reads DVKVTQSSRYLVKRTGEKVFLECVQDMDHENMFWYRQDPGLGLRLIYFSYDVKMKEKGDIPEGYSVSREKKERFSLILESASTNQTSMYLCASNSRDRATYEQYFGPGTRLTVT.

This clonotype was observed many times. The chain couples TRBV5-1 to TRBJ2-1; 7 bases are a match to TRBD2. Germline CDR1 reads SGHRS; CDR2 reads YFSETQ. This CDR3 is built from 15 residues. With V trimmed by 4 bases and J by 3 bases, 7 bases remained unmatched. CDR3 sequence reads: CASSVGGSLYNEQFF. In DNA, the CDR3 is TGCGCCAGCAGCGTTGGCGGGAGTCTCTACAATGAGCAGTTCTTC.

The sample holds many counts of this clonotype. The chain uses TRBV30 and TRBJ1-4; D is possibly TRBD1 (5 bases). V gave up 3 bases and J gave up 5 bases, with 13 bases separating them. Germline values: CDR1 GTSNPN, CDR2 SVGIG (reference sequence). The CDR3 runs 14 residues. The chain's CDR3 is CAWSPTAENEKLFF. DNA of the CDR3: TGTGCCTGGAGCCCGACAGCCGAGAATGAAAAACTGTTTTTT.

In regard to this clonotype: One junction end disagrees with the germline gene, perhaps due to a read error. In DNA, the CDR3 is TGTGCCAGCAGCTTCGACAGAGGGAAAGAGACCCAATACTTC. Translating gives CASSFDRGKETQYF. V gene TRBV5-6 combines with J gene TRBJ2-5; D might be TRBD1 or TRBD2, each matching 5 bases. Germline-derived CDR1 and CDR2 are SGHDT and YYEEEE. This CDR3 spans 14 amino acids. Drawing the rest from reference TRBV5-6 and TRBJ2-5, the complete variable domain is DAGVTQSPTHLIKTRGQQVTLRCSPKSGHDTVSWYQQALGQGPQFIFQYYEEEERQRGNFPDRFSGHQFPNYSSELNVNALLLGDSALYLCASSFDRGKETQYFGPGTRLLVL.

This clonotype was detected ten times or more. V and J are TRBV5-6 and TRBJ2-6, with 7 nucleotides matching TRBD1. CDR3 length equals 17 residues. V shed 4 bases and J 0 bases; nucleotides not matched to a gene: 7. Germline V gene lookup returns CDR1 SGHDT and CDR2 YYEEEE. In nucleotides, the CDR3 is TGTGCCAGCAGCACCCTGGGACAGCTCTCTGGGGCCAACGTCCTGACTTTC. Protein sequence: CASSTLGQLSGANVLTF.

This clonotype has a handful of counts. A much larger clone is a single base away; this may be a read error. The V gene is TRBV18, the J gene TRBJ1-2; TRBD1 matches at 9 bases. Trimming at V came to 3 bases and at J to 7 bases, leaving 6 bases not matched to a gene. In germline, CDR1 is KGHSH, CDR2 LQKENI. The CDR3 is made up of 14 amino acids. CDR3 sequence (DNA): TGTGCCAGCTCACCGGACAGGGGTTACTGTGGCTACACCTTC. Translating gives CASSPDRGYCGYTF. The full variable domain, its missing parts supplied by reference TRBV18 and TRBJ1-2, is NAGVMQNPRHLVRRRGQEARLRCSPMKGHSHVYWYRQLPEEGLKFMVYLQKENIIDESGMPKERFSAEFPKEGPSILRIQQVVRGDSAAYFCASSPDRGYCGYTFGSGTRLTVV.

V gene TRBV20-1 combines with J gene TRBJ2-2, with D maybe TRBD1 (6 bases). CDR3 length equals 17 residues. The germline gives CDR1 DFQATT, CDR2 SNEGSKA (reference sequence). Trimming shortened V by 3 bases and J by 3 bases, and 20 bases separated the two germline ends. The CDR3 loop reads CSASAVGAGVDTGELFF. In DNA form, the CDR3 reads TGCAGTGCTAGTGCGGTTGGCGCAGGGGTCGACACCGGGGAGCTGTTTTTT.

The sample holds many counts of this clonotype. The chain has TRBV29-1 and TRBJ2-1, with D maybe TRBD1 (6 bases). Germline V gene lookup returns CDR1 SQVTM and CDR2 ANQGSEA. The CDR3 consists of 14 residues. Trimming pared 7 bases from V and 6 bases from J, leaving 19 bases between. The CDR3 nucleotides read TGCAGCGGAGACTTAGGACAGCCAGGCAATGAGCAGTTCTTC. Amino acids: CSGDLGQPGNEQFF.